This T cell receptor (beta chain) is drawn from a study of technical replicates of blood from a few donors. Profiling relied on immunoSEQ multiplex PCR, and the TCRdb table lists in-frame clones only, not all of them. The table records tens of thousands of clones, 86% of them present only once. This CDR3 comprises 15 residues. Trimming took 4 bases from V and 3 from J; bases not matched to a gene: 5. Germline values: CDR1 MNHEY, CDR2 SVGAGI. This clone was seen only once. The clonotype comes from a human donor in good health. Some clones in this sample may be carry-over from other donors' samples. Sequenced: PBMCs. The chain couples TRBV6-5 to TRBJ1-1; 10 bases line up with TRBD1. In DNA, the CDR3 is TGTGCCAGCAGTTTGGGACAGGGGCTTTACACTGAAGCTTTCTTT. This encodes CASSLGQGLYTEAFF.